Detailed here is one TCR beta chain. Antigen specificity is unknown. A quantity of about 0.5 to 1 ug RNA underwent reverse transcription using random hexamers. Amplification of TCR beta CDR3 across 54 Vbeta and 13 Jbeta was performed with immunoSEQ multiplex PCR. MiXCR, applied by TCRdb to the immunoSEQ multiplex PCR reads, yields one record per CDR3 protein. The data contain approximately 150,000 distinct CDR3 sequences, approximately 93% of them seen just once; the ten biggest clones take up approximately 0.08%. CD8+ and CD4+ T cells from blood underwent TCR beta sequencing, which was carried out in a high-throughput format. This sample stems from a study of CD8 T cells in Susac syndrome. Study observations and caveats: TCR sequencing and HLA analysis covered a relatively small number of individuals.

This CDR3 comprises 18 residues. Germline V gene lookup returns CDR1 MDHEN and CDR2 SYDVKM. Germline trimming cut 5 bases from V and 9 bases from J; bases unmatched to any gene: 18. Source material: CD4+ T cells from PBMCs. The chain carries TRBV28 and TRBJ2-7; 14 positions match TRBD2. The origin of this receptor is a human donor in good health. The CDR3 here is CASSPTQIGTSGSVGQYF. The CDR3 DNA reads TGTGCCAGCAGTCCTACCCAGATTGGGACTAGCGGGAGCGTCGGGCAGTACTTC. The entire variable domain, with the rest obtained from reference TRBV28 and TRBJ2-7, is as follows: DVKVTQSSRYLVKRTGEKVFLECVQDMDHENMFWYRQDPGLGLRLIYFSYDVKMKEKGDIPEGYSVSREKKERFSLILESASTNQTSMYLCASSPTQIGTSGSVGQYFGPGTRLTVT.